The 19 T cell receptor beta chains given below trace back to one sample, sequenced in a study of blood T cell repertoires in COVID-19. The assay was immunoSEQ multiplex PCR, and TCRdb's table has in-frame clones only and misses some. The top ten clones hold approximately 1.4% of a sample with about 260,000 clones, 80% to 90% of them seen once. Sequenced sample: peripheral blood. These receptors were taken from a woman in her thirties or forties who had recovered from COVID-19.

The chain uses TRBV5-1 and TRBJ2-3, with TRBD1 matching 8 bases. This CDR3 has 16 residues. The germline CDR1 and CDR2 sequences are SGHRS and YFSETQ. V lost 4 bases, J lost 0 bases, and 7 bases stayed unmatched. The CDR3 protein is CASSLAQGASTDTQYF. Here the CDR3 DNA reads TGCGCCAGCAGCCTCGCCCAGGGGGCTAGCACAGATACGCAGTATTTT.

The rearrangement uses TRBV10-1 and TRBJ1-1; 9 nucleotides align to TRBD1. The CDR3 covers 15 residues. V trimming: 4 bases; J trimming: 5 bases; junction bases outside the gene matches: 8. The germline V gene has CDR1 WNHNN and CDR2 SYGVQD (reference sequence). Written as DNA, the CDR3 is TGCGCCAGCAGTGTCAGGACAGGGGAGAAGACTGAAGCTTTCTTT. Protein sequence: CASSVRTGEKTEAFF.

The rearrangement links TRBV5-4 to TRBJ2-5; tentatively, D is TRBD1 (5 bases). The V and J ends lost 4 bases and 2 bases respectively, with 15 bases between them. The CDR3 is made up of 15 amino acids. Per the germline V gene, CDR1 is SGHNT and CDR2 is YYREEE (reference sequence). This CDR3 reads CASSAIRKGQETQYF. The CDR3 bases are TGTGCCAGCAGCGCCATTAGAAAGGGGCAAGAGACCCAGTACTTC.

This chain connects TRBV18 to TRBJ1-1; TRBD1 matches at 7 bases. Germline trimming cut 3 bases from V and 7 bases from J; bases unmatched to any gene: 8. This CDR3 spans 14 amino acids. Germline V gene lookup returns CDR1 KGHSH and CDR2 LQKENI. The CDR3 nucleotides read TGTGCCAGCTCACCCGGGACAGCCGCCGTTGAAGCTTTCTTT. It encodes CASSPGTAAVEAFF.

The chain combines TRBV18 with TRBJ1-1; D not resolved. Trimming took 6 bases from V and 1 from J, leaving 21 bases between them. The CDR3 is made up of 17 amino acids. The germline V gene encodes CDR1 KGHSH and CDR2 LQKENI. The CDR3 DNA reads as TGTGCCAGCTCCGATAGCCGCGGTTTTCGGGGGAACACTGAAGCTTTCTTT. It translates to CASSDSRGFRGNTEAFF.

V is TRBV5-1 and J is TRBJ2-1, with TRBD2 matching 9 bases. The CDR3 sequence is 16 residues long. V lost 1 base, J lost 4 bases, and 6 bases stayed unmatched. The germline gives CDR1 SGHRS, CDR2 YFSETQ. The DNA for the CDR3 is TGCGCCAGCAGCTTGTTCGCGGGGGGGACATACAATGAGCAGTTCTTC. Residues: CASSLFAGGTYNEQFF.

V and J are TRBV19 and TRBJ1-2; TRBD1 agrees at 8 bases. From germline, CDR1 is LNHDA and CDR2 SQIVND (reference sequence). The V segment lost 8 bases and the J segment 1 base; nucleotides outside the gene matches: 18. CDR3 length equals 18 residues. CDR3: CASYLRPGQVPSNYGYTF. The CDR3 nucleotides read TGTGCCAGTTACCTTCGTCCGGGACAGGTCCCTAGTAACTATGGCTACACCTTC.

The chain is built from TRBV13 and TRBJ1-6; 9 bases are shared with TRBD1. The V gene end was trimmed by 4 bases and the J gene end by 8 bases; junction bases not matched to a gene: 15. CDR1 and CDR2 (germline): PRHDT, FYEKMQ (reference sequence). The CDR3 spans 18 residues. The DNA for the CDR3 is TGTGCCAGCAGCTCCCGGACAGGGGTTTATGATTACGATTCACCCCTCCACTTT. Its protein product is CASSSRTGVYDYDSPLHF.

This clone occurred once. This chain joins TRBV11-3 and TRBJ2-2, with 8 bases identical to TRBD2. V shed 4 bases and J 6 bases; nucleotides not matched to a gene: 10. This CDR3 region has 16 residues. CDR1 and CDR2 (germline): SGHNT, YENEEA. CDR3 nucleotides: TGTGCCAGCAGCTACCACGCTGCGGGGGGACCCGGGGAGCTGTTTTTT. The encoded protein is CASSYHAAGGPGELFF.

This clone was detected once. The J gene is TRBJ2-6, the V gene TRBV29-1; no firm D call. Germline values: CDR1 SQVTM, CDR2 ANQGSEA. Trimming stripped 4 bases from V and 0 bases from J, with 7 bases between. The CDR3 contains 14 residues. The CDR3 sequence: CSVVSSSGANVLTF. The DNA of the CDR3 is TGCAGCGTTGTCAGTTCCTCTGGGGCCAACGTCCTGACTTTC.

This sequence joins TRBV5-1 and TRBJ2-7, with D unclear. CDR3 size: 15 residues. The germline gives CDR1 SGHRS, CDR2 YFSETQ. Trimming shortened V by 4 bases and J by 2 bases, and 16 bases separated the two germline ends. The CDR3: CASSQFSGSPYEQYF. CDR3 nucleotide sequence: TGCGCCAGCAGCCAATTTTCCGGTTCCCCCTACGAGCAGTACTTC. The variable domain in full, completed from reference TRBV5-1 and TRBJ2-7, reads KAGVTQTPRYLIKTRGQQVTLSCSPISGHRSVSWYQQTPGQGLQFLFEYFSETQRNKGNFPGRFSGRQFSNSRSEMNVSTLELGDSALYLCASSQFSGSPYEQYFGPGTRLTVT.

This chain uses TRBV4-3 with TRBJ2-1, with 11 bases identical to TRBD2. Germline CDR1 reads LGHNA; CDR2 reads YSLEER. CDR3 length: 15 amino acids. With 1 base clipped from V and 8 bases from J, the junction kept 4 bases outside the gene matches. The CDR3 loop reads CASSQVLAGGYEQFF. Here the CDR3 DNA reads TGCGCCAGCAGCCAAGTCTTAGCGGGGGGGTATGAGCAGTTCTTC.

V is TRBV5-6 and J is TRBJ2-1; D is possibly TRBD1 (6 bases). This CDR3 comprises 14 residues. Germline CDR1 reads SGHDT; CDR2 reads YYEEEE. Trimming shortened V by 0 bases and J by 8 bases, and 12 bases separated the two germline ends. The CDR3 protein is CASSLGQGFHEQFF. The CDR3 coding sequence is TGTGCCAGCAGCTTGGGGCAGGGGTTCCATGAGCAGTTCTTC.

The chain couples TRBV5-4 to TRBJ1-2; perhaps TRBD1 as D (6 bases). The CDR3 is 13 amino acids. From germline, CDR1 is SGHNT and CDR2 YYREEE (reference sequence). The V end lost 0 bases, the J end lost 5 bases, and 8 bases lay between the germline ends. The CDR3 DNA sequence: TGTGCCAGCAGCTTGGGGGGGCAGTATGGCTACACCTTC. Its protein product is CASSLGGQYGYTF. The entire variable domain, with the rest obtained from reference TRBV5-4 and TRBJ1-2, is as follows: ETGVTQSPTHLIKTRGQQVTLRCSSQSGHNTVSWYQQALGQGPQFIFQYYREEENGRGNFPPRFSGLQFPNYSSELNVNALELDDSALYLCASSLGGQYGYTFGSGTRLTVV.

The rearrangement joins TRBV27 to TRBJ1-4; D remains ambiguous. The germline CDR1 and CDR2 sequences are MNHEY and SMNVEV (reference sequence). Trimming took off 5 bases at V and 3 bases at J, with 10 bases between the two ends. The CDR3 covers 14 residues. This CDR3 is CASSPRTSNEKLFF. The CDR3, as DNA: TGTGCCAGCAGTCCACGGACTTCTAATGAAAAACTGTTTTTT.

The CDR3 nucleotides read TGCGCCAGCAGCCGAAGTGGGCTCGTTAGAATCACAGATACGCAGTATTTT. Residues: CASSRSGLVRITDTQYF. The chain uses TRBV4-1 and TRBJ2-3; D not certain. With 4 bases removed from V and 2 bases from J, the gap between germline ends came to 19 bases. Germline V gene sequence: CDR1 MGHRA, CDR2 YSYEKL. This CDR3 contains 17 residues.

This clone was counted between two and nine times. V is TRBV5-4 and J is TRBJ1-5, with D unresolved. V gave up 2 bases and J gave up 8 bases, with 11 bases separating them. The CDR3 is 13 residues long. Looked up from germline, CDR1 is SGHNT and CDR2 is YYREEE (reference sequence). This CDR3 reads CASSFGVDEPQHF. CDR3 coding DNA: TGTGCCAGCAGCTTCGGGGTAGACGAGCCCCAGCATTTT. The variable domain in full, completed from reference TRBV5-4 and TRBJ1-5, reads ETGVTQSPTHLIKTRGQQVTLRCSSQSGHNTVSWYQQALGQGPQFIFQYYREEENGRGNFPPRFSGLQFPNYSSELNVNALELDDSALYLCASSFGVDEPQHFGDGTRLSIL.

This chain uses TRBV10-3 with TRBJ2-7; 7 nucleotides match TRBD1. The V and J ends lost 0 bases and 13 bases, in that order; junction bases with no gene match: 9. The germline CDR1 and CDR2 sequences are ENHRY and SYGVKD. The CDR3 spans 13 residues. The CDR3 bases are TGTGCCATCAGTGAGTCGAGAGGGGGCCTACTATACTTC. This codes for CAISESRGGLLYF.

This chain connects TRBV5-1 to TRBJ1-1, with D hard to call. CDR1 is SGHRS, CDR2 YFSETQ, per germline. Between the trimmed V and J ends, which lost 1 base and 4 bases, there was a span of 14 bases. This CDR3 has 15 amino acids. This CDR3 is CASSLNTARSTEAFF. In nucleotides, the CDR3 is TGCGCCAGCAGCTTGAATACGGCGCGGAGCACTGAAGCTTTCTTT.